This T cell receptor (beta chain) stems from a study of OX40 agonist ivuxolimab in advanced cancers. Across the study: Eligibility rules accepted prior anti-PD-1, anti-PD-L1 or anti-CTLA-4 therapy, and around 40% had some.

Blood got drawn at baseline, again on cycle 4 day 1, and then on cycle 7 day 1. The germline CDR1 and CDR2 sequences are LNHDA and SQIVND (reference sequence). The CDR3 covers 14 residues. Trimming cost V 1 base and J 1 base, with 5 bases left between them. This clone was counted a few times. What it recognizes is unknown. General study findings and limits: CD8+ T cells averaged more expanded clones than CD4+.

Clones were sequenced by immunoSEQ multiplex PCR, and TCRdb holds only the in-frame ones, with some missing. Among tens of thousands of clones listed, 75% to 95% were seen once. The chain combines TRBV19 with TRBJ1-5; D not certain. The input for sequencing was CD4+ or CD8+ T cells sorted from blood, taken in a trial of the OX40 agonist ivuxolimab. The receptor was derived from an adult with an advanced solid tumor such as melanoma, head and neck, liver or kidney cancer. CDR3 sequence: CASSIGRSNQPQHF. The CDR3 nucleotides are TGTGCCAGTAGTATAGGAAGAAGCAATCAGCCCCAGCATTTT.